This T cell receptor beta chain is from a study of blood T cells in healthy people across ages (dated by TCRdb to 2014 to 2015). Describing the broader study: In model experiments, template switching captured roughly one uniquely barcoded TCR beta cDNA molecule for every two T cells. To track age-related changes in TCR beta repertoire diversity, the study relied on deep sequencing normalized with unique cDNA molecular identifiers. Donors were grouped into four age groups: young (average about 15 years), middle-aged (39), aged (approximately 58) and long-lived (about 89). Using the same blood draw, the study looked at two additional independent replicas of 1 million unique cDNA reads for two donors, one aged 18 to 30 and the other aged 80 or older.

The investigation overall reported the following: A strong correlation was found between observed TCR beta diversity and the percentage of naive T cells measured by flow cytometry. Bulk unsorted PBMC profiling prevented conclusive comparison of naive and antigen-experienced compartments. Estimates of total diversity from one million sequenced T cells were regarded as lower bounds and underestimates. The long-lived group showed more naive CD4+ T cells, fewer expanded clones and increased TCR diversity than the aged group, suggesting age selection. Donor CMV infection status was unknown, potentially confounding age-related changes in expanded clonotypes. Observed TCR beta diversity per million T cells fell roughly linearly with age, and a significant reduction was already apparent by age about 43.

Libraries were constructed by 5' RACE. The reads were generated on an Illumina HiSeq 2500. A second 7 to 11 cycle PCR used a sample-barcoded 5' primer and a J-beta primer mix. Each TCR beta cDNA molecule received a unique molecular identifier from a template-switch 5' adaptor carrying 12 random nucleotides. Each sample yielded at least 2.5 million CDR3-containing paired-end reads. First-strand cDNA synthesis was performed from all RNA using the Mint cDNA synthesis kit, with priming by a TRBC-specific oligonucleotide. Following uracil-DNA glycosylase treatment, all cDNA underwent a first 18-cycle PCR with the universal primers M1SS and BC2_uni_R. The authors' analysis ran thus. For normalization, 1 million high-quality reads were randomly selected from each sample, with every read carrying a distinct molecular identifier. Instead of being binned into consensus sequences, reads with shared molecular identifiers were discarded. MiTCR, with a Q25 quality threshold and the strictest error-elimination algorithm, was used for CDR3 identification, clonotype clustering and error correction. Lower-bound total TCR beta diversity was estimated with a nonparametric unseen species model using Euler transformation. TCRdb reran the public reads through fastp at Q25 and MiXCR, keeping productive beta chains. Rows merge per CDR3 protein into single entries with the most common DNA and genes. The authors' filters were not applied to this entry. This sample holds roughly 1,000,000 distinct CDR3 sequences; approximately 25% were observed only once. Of the sample, about 0.8% falls within the top ten clones.

The approximately 40 donors, aged about 6 to 95 years, were systemically healthy Caucasian individuals from Russia. About 10 milliliters of peripheral blood were collected from each donor into EDTA-treated Vacutainer tubes. PBMCs were isolated by Ficoll-Paque density-gradient centrifugation, with at least 6.5 million obtained per sample. Total RNA, at least 6 micrograms per sample, was extracted from PBMCs with Trizol reagent. Naive CD45RAhigh/CD27high T cell percentages were measured by flow cytometry on a PBMC aliquot from every donor. Between the V and J ends, shortened by 2 bases and 5 bases respectively, the junction contains 10 bases. Measured from the cysteine to the phenylalanine, the CDR3 is 13 residues long. Just the 39-base CDR3 DNA is kept, in frame starting at base 1. The germline V gene encodes CDR1 SGHTA and CDR2 FQGTGA. Regarding this clonotype: What antigen it recognizes has not been identified. One base away there is no much larger clone; base qualities are not given.

The sample was also linked to a second study, of T cells of mothers and their children. The second study, in turn, reports: Nine systemically healthy Caucasian individuals, comprising three mothers and their six children, were included as donors. cDNA synthesis consumed the entire amount of extracted RNA, loaded at about 1.5 ug RNA in each 15 ul reaction. In the second PCR, the M1S primer introduced both the sample barcodes and 2-4 random nucleotides. Each mother yielded over 9.5 million TCR beta CDR3 reads and each child about 3 million reads. Thymic selection similarly shapes TCR recombination output in related and unrelated pairs, with minor effect from inherited differences. Normalized repertoire overlap in related mother-child pairs was always slightly higher than in unrelated mother-child pairs, but the difference was never significant. Persistent microchimeric T cell clones were not detected, at a sensitivity of approximately 98 clones per million clonotypes. In the study, deep NGS was used to compare the TCR beta repertoires of mothers and children, and features distinguishing related mother-child pairs from unrelated individuals were sought. Mothers averaged roughly 40 +/- 4 years of age and children averaged about 12 +/- 4 years. After adapter ligation with NEBNext reagents, the libraries were sequenced on Illumina HiSeq 2000 with 100+100 nt paired-end reads. To avoid cross-contamination, the mother libraries and the child libraries were prepared a month apart and sequenced in separate runs. Each donor had between about 450,000 and 2,100,000 distinct TCR beta clonotypes identified. Naive TCR beta clonotypes were estimated from low-frequency clonotypes matched to each donor's FACS-determined naive share, without sorting.

Sample: blood. The sequence came from a girl aged 2-10 years in good health. Rearrangement joined TRBV7-3 to TRBJ2-7; the D segment cannot be called with confidence. CDR3 region: CASSLFLSHEQYF. The DNA is TGTGCCAGCAGCTTATTTTTGTCCCACGAGCAGTACTTC.